These 24 T cell receptor beta chains were sequenced from one sample in a study of blood T cell repertoires in COVID-19. Profiling relied on immunoSEQ multiplex PCR, and the TCRdb table lists in-frame clones only, not all of them. The sample lists around 480,000 clones; more than 70% were seen once. Source material: peripheral blood. The receptors were gathered from a woman in her forties or fifties with COVID-19, enrolled during active disease.

The chain combines TRBV6-5 with TRBJ2-7, with 7 bases fitting TRBD1. The CDR3 consists of 15 residues. Germline trimming cut 1 base from V and 2 bases from J; bases unmatched to any gene: 5. Germline V CDR1 and CDR2: MNHEY, SVGAGI. The CDR3 DNA follows: TGTGCCAGCAGTTACTTCCCCGACAGGGCCTACGAGCAGTACTTC. Translated: CASSYFPDRAYEQYF.

V gene TRBV30 combines with J gene TRBJ2-7; TRBD1 is a possible D gene (6 bases). Trimming took 4 bases from V and 0 from J, leaving 19 bases between them. The CDR3 has 16 residues. The germline gives CDR1 GTSNPN, CDR2 SVGIG (reference sequence). CDR3 in amino acids: CAWTHRPGHSSYEQYF. CDR3 DNA sequence: TGTGCCTGGACACACAGACCGGGACACAGCTCCTACGAGCAGTACTTC.

This clone was seen only a few times. This chain connects TRBV4-1 to TRBJ2-1, with a possible D match to TRBD2 (6 bases). V was trimmed by 1 base and J by 12 bases, leaving 16 bases between them. Germline V CDR1 and CDR2: MGHRA, YSYEKL. This CDR3 spans 14 amino acids. The CDR3 reads CASSQGESPLAQFF. In DNA form, the CDR3 reads TGCGCCAGCAGCCAAGGAGAATCGCCACTAGCGCAGTTCTTC.

The genes are TRBV10-3 and TRBJ1-2; TRBD1 matches 7 bases. This CDR3 has 14 amino acids. V was clipped by 4 bases and J by 4 bases; unmatched bases: 6. Germline-derived CDR1 and CDR2 are ENHRY and SYGVKD. The CDR3 is CAISGRTGSYGYTF. The CDR3 DNA follows: TGTGCCATCAGTGGCCGGACAGGTTCCTATGGCTACACCTTC.

The chain combines TRBV2 with TRBJ2-7, with TRBD1 matching over 8 bases. Germline V gives CDR1 SNHLY, CDR2 FYNNEI. The CDR3 contains 14 residues. Trimming at V came to 3 bases and at J to 2 bases, leaving 3 bases not matched to a gene. This chain's CDR3 is CASSEDRAAYEQYF. In nucleotides, the CDR3 is TGTGCCAGCAGTGAGGACAGGGCGGCCTACGAGCAGTACTTC.

This clone was detected only once. J is TRBJ2-5 and V is TRBV24-1; TRBD1 aligns across 7 bases. From germline, CDR1 is KGHDR and CDR2 SFDVKD. The V and J ends lost 3 bases and 3 bases, in that order; junction bases with no gene match: 9. There are 16 residues in the CDR3. The CDR3 protein is CATSDPVAGTEETQYF. CDR3 nucleotide sequence: TGTGCCACCAGTGATCCGGTAGCCGGGACAGAAGAGACCCAGTACTTC.

CDR3 DNA: TGTGCCAGCAGCATCGGGACAGTGGTTTCAGATACGCAGTATTTT. Residues: CASSIGTVVSDTQYF. J is TRBJ2-3 and V is TRBV5-5, with 7 bases aligning to TRBD1. V dropped 4 bases and J dropped 4; count of bases not matched to a gene: 9. The CDR3 length is 15 residues. Germline values: CDR1 SGHKS, CDR2 YYEKEE (reference sequence).

The rearrangement uses TRBV27 and TRBJ1-1, with a tentative D call TRBD1 (6 bases). This CDR3 has 14 amino acids. Between the trimmed V and J ends, which lost 7 bases and 1 base, there was a span of 13 bases. Germline V gives CDR1 MNHEY, CDR2 SMNVEV (reference sequence). CDR3 coding DNA: TGTGCCAGCAATTGGCACAGGGAGAACACTGAAGCTTTCTTT. Its protein product is CASNWHRENTEAFF.

This clone was detected only once. This rearrangement joins TRBV24-1 to TRBJ2-1, with D possibly matching TRBD1 (5 bases). Germline-derived CDR1 and CDR2 are KGHDR and SFDVKD. The CDR3 sequence is 14 residues long. V shed 5 bases and J shed 5 bases, with 12 bases lying between them. For the CDR3, the DNA is TGTGCCACCAGTGCCTCGACAGCAAACAATGAGCAGTTCTTC. Translating gives CATSASTANNEQFF.

The chain joins TRBV6-5 to TRBJ1-2; weak D call: TRBD1 (5 bases). Per germline, CDR1 MNHEY and CDR2 SVGAGI. CDR3 length equals 15 residues. V dropped 6 bases and J dropped 4 bases, with 18 bases sitting between them. This CDR3 reads CASSQSSQEPYGYTF. The CDR3 DNA follows: TGTGCCAGCAGCCAGTCCTCACAGGAGCCCTATGGCTACACCTTC.

The chain uses TRBV11-3 and TRBJ2-1; 14 nucleotides line up with TRBD2. Germline CDR1 reads SGHNT; CDR2 reads YENEEA. With 5 bases clipped from V and 8 bases from J, the junction kept 14 bases outside the gene matches. The CDR3 contains 18 residues. As DNA, the CDR3 is TGTGCCAGCAGCCCACGAAACCCCGGGACTAGCGGGGGAGATGAGCAGTTCTTC. This sequence encodes CASSPRNPGTSGGDEQFF.

V gene TRBV24-1 combines with J gene TRBJ2-2; 9 nucleotides match TRBD2. The CDR3 loop spans 17 amino acids. V was clipped by 4 bases and J by 1 base; unmatched bases: 6. CDR1 KGHDR and CDR2 SFDVKD come from the germline V gene. The CDR3 loop is CATSESGGGGNTGELFF. CDR3 bases: TGTGCCACCAGTGAGTCTGGCGGGGGGGGGAACACCGGGGAGCTGTTTTTT.

This clone was counted between two and nine times. The chain carries TRBV9 and TRBJ1-2; no clear D. In germline, CDR1 is SGDLS, CDR2 YYNGEE. The length of the CDR3 is 13 residues. Trimming removed 0 bases from V and 7 bases from J, with 10 bases in between. This CDR3 reads CASSVGEGVGYTF. CDR3 DNA: TGTGCCAGCAGCGTAGGAGAGGGTGTTGGCTACACCTTC.

V is TRBV19 and J is TRBJ1-6; 9 nucleotides line up with TRBD1. Germline V gene lookup returns CDR1 LNHDA and CDR2 SQIVND (reference sequence). After removal of 6 bases from V and 11 bases from J, the junction contained 14 bases not matched to a gene. The CDR3 runs 16 residues. The CDR3 nucleotides are TGTGCCAGTAGCGGGACAGGGATTGGCATTGGGGCACCCCTCCACTTT. Protein product: CASSGTGIGIGAPLHF.

The gene calls are TRBV4-1 and TRBJ2-2; D might be TRBD2 (6 bases). V gave up 3 bases and J gave up 8 bases, with 13 bases separating them. The CDR3 is 14 residues long. In germline, CDR1 is MGHRA, CDR2 YSYEKL. CDR3 loop: CASSHGDSRGELFF. The DNA of the CDR3 is TGCGCCAGCAGCCATGGGGACTCACGTGGGGAGCTGTTTTTT.

V is TRBV11-2 and J is TRBJ2-1, with 11 nucleotides matching TRBD2. V trimming: 5 bases; J trimming: 10 bases; junction bases outside the gene matches: 7. Germline CDR1 is SGHAT and CDR2 is FQNNGV. This CDR3 has 14 amino acids. As DNA, the CDR3 is TGTGCCAGCAGCCCTAGCGGGGGGACGGGCGAGCAGTTCTTC. Translated, it gives CASSPSGGTGEQFF.

CDR3 protein: CASRFETGMNTEAFF. DNA of the CDR3: TGCGCCAGCAGATTCGAGACAGGGATGAACACTGAAGCTTTCTTT. The chain uses TRBV5-1 and TRBJ1-1; 7 bases map to TRBD1. Germline values: CDR1 SGHRS, CDR2 YFSETQ. Unmatched junction bases numbered 7, after V lost 5 bases and J lost 0 bases. This CDR3 is 15 amino acids long.

V gene TRBV5-1 combines with J gene TRBJ1-1; D is unclear. The V end was cut by 3 bases, the J end by 1 base, with 10 bases between. Germline loops: CDR1 SGHRS, CDR2 YFSETQ. This CDR3 contains 14 residues. The CDR3 bases are TGCGCCAGCAGCTGGGTCCCGGGGAACACTGAAGCTTTCTTT. Residues: CASSWVPGNTEAFF.

The V call is TRBV7-8, the J call TRBJ1-1; D gene uncertain. V was trimmed by 3 bases and J by 1 base, leaving 9 bases between them. The CDR3 extends over 14 amino acids. Germline V gives CDR1 SGHVS, CDR2 FQNEAQ. CDR3: CASSFTRGNTEAFF. CDR3 DNA: TGTGCCAGCAGCTTTACCCGGGGGAACACTGAAGCTTTCTTT. The full variable domain, its missing parts supplied by reference TRBV7-8 and TRBJ1-1, is GAGVSQSPRYKVAKRGQDVALRCDPISGHVSLFWYQQALGQGPEFLTYFQNEAQLDKSGLPSDRFFAERPEGSVSTLKIQRTQQEDSAVYLCASSFTRGNTEAFFGQGTRLTVV.

This clone showed up just once. The rearrangement joins TRBV27 to TRBJ1-4; possibly TRBD1 for D (5 bases). This CDR3 is built from 13 residues. Germline CDR1 is MNHEY and CDR2 is SMNVEV (reference sequence). V lost 3 bases to trimming and J lost 10 bases, with 12 bases between them. DNA for the CDR3: TGTGCCAGCAGTTTGAGGACGGGGGGAAAACTGTTTTTT. Its translation: CASSLRTGGKLFF.

The J gene is TRBJ2-1, the V gene TRBV7-3; 8 bases line up with TRBD2. Germline assignment: CDR1 SGHTA and CDR2 FQGTGA. CDR3 length equals 13 residues. Trimming at V came to 2 bases and at J to 13 bases, leaving 7 bases not matched to a gene. The CDR3: CASSLLGSGAQFF. CDR3 nucleotides: TGTGCCAGCAGCTTATTGGGTAGCGGGGCTCAGTTCTTC. The full variable domain, its missing parts supplied by reference TRBV7-3 and TRBJ2-1, is GAGVSQTPSNKVTEKGKYVELRCDPISGHTALYWYRQSLGQGPEFLIYFQGTGAADDSGLPNDRFFAVRPEGSVSTLKIQRTERGDSAVYLCASSLLGSGAQFFGPGTRLTVL.

This rearrangement joins TRBV4-2 to TRBJ1-2; D uncertain. The CDR3 totals 13 residues. The germline V gene encodes CDR1 LGHNA and CDR2 YNFKEQ. V lost 1 base to trimming and J lost 1 base, with 4 bases between them. CDR3 nucleotides: TGTGCCAGCAGCCAAGCTAATAACTATGGCTACACCTTC. Its translation is CASSQANNYGYTF.

The chain carries TRBV30 and TRBJ1-3; D perhaps matches TRBD1 (5 bases). CDR3 length equals 13 residues. The ends were cut back, 4 bases at V and 2 bases at J, with 9 bases in the middle. CDR1 and CDR2 from the germline V gene are GTSNPN and SVGIG (reference sequence). In DNA form, the CDR3 reads TGTGCCTGGACAGGGTCGACTGGAAACACCATATATTTT. Translation: CAWTGSTGNTIYF.

This chain uses TRBV28 with TRBJ1-2; D is unresolved. Trimming took off 3 bases at V and 2 bases at J, with 13 bases between the two ends. This CDR3 has 15 residues. The germline gives CDR1 MDHEN, CDR2 SYDVKM. CDR3 loop: CASSFRYQPNYGYTF. The CDR3 region has the DNA TGTGCCAGCAGTTTTCGCTATCAACCGAACTATGGCTACACCTTC.